The rows below give T cell receptor beta chains drawn from one sample of a study of post-analysis software for immune sequencing data. One entry per CDR3 protein, called by TCRdb with MiXCR from the PCR reads. There are about 770,000 distinct CDR3 sequences in the sample; around 45% occur only once, and just under 5% lies in the top ten. Sequenced material: blood. The receptors here all came from a girl between 10 and 17 years old with multiple sclerosis. The CDR3 runs from the conserved cysteine through the conserved F or W. D genes are given only for firm matches. Clone size appears in some rows only: once, few, many, or a class for an expanded clone.

clone size,D gene,V gene,J gene,CDR3 protein,CDR3 DNA
NA,NA,TRBV6-1,TRBJ2-7,CASARVPELIDEQYF,TGTGCCAGCGCTAGGGTTCCAGAGCTAATCGACGAGCAGTACTTC
NA,NA,TRBV29-1,TRBJ2-3,CSVAGTITDTQYF,TGCAGCGTTGCCGGGACCATTACAGATACGCAGTATTTT
few,TRBD2,TRBV20-1,TRBJ2-7,CSAGLAAHYEQYF,TGCAGTGCAGGACTAGCGGCCCACTACGAGCAGTACTTC
few,NA,TRBV12-3/TRBV12-4,TRBJ2-1,CASSPRQDFGEQFF,TGTGCCAGCAGTCCCAGACAGGACTTCGGTGAGCAGTTCTTC
few,NA,TRBV12-3/TRBV12-4,TRBJ2-4,CASSLGGSGLAKNIQYF,TGTGCCAGCAGTTTAGGGGGCAGCGGTTTAGCCAAAAACATTCAGTACTTC
NA,TRBD1,TRBV12-3/TRBV12-4,TRBJ2-3,CASSSTGEPDTQYF,TGTGCCAGCAGTTCGACAGGGGAACCAGATACGCAGTATTTT
NA,NA,TRBV6-5,TRBJ1-5,CASMSSAYSNQPQHF,TGTGCCAGCATGAGTTCGGCGTATAGCAATCAGCCCCAGCATTTT
many,TRBD2,TRBV7-9,TRBJ2-1,CASSPGLAVNEQFF,TGTGCCAGCAGCCCAGGACTAGCTGTCAATGAGCAGTTCTTC
NA,NA,TRBV27,TRBJ2-5,CASSPGQLQETQYF,TGTGCCAGCAGTCCCGGACAGCTCCAAGAGACCCAGTACTTC
NA,NA,TRBV7-3,TRBJ2-2,CASSPGGLGGELFF,TGTGCCAGCAGCCCCGGGGGCTTAGGCGGGGAGCTGTTTTTT
few,TRBD2,TRBV4-3,TRBJ2-1,CASSSAQLAGGNEQFF,TGCGCCAGCAGCTCAGCCCAACTAGCGGGAGGTAATGAGCAGTTCTTC
few,TRBD2,TRBV20-1,TRBJ2-1,CSAHGLAGGPGNEQFF,TGCAGTGCTCACGGACTAGCGGGAGGGCCAGGGAATGAGCAGTTCTTC
NA,NA,TRBV27,TRBJ2-5,CASSLWGQRQGTQYF,TGTGCCAGCAGTTTATGGGGGCAGAGACAAGGGACCCAGTACTTC
once,NA,TRBV7-9,TRBJ2-7,CASTPGTTYEQYF,TGTGCCAGCACCCCTGGGACGACGTACGAGCAGTACTTC
NA,NA,TRBV5-5,TRBJ2-7,CASSLFDAGEQYF,TGTGCCAGCAGCTTGTTCGACGCGGGTGAGCAGTACTTC
NA,NA,TRBV4-3,TRBJ1-6,CASSQDRMSPGSPLHF,TGCGCCAGCAGCCAAGATAGGATGAGCCCGGGGTCACCCCTCCACTTT
NA,TRBD2,TRBV4-1,TRBJ2-7,CASNQELAGVAYEQYF,TGCGCCAGCAACCAAGAACTAGCGGGAGTAGCATACGAGCAGTACTTC
few,TRBD2,TRBV7-2,TRBJ2-5,CASRRIHGTRGSETQYF,TGTGCCAGCAGAAGAATCCACGGGACTAGGGGGTCAGAGACCCAGTACTTC
few,TRBD2,TRBV10-3,TRBJ2-7,CAISEVAGAYEQYF,TGTGCCATCAGTGAGGTAGCGGGAGCCTACGAGCAGTACTTC
NA,TRBD1,TRBV6-5,TRBJ2-1,CASSYGQAGLSGYNEQFF,TGTGCCAGCAGTTACGGACAGGCCGGCTTGTCTGGCTACAATGAGCAGTTCTTC
once,TRBD1,TRBV7-9,TRBJ2-7,CASSSQGRMSEQYF,TGTGCCAGCAGCTCACAGGGGAGAATGTCCGAGCAGTACTTC
many,TRBD2,TRBV5-1,TRBJ2-1,CASSLGLASSYNEQFF,TGCGCCAGCAGCTTGGGACTAGCGAGCTCCTACAATGAGCAGTTCTTC
NA,NA,TRBV5-1,TRBJ2-3,CASSLTATTDTQYF,TGCGCCAGCAGCTTGACGGCGACCACAGATACGCAGTATTTT
NA,NA,TRBV5-1,TRBJ2-1,CASSQRGPGEQFF,TGCGCCAGCAGCCAACGGGGGCCAGGGGAGCAGTTCTTC
few,NA,TRBV27,TRBJ2-7,CASSLSRGRGDEQYF,TGTGCCAGCAGTTTATCGAGGGGGCGCGGGGACGAGCAGTACTTC
NA,NA,TRBV6-2/TRBV6-3,TRBJ2-7,CASSYSIRTTYEQYF,TGTGCCAGCAGTTACTCGATAAGGACTACCTACGAGCAGTACTTC
few,NA,TRBV28,TRBJ2-7,CASSFGDGTYEQYF,TGTGCCAGCAGTTTTGGGGACGGGACCTACGAGCAGTACTTC
NA,TRBD2,TRBV27,TRBJ2-7,CASSLARGLAGDRSNEQYF,TGTGCCAGCAGTTTGGCCAGGGGGCTAGCGGGAGACCGTAGCAACGAGCAGTACTTC
NA,NA,TRBV25-1,TRBJ2-3,CASSEIGDGGTDTQYF,TGTGCCAGCAGTGAAATAGGGGACGGAGGAACAGATACGCAGTATTTT
NA,NA,TRBV5-1,TRBJ2-6,CVSSLGGASVLTF,TGCGTCAGCAGCTTGGGGGGCGCTTCAGTCCTGACTTTC
NA,NA,TRBV7-2,TRBJ2-3,CASSLFGTRSTDTQYF,TGTGCCAGCAGCTTGTTTGGGACACGAAGCACAGATACGCAGTATTTT
few,NA,TRBV19,TRBJ1-2,CASSMKVADVYGYTF,TGTGCCAGTAGTATGAAGGTGGCAGACGTCTATGGCTACACCTTC
few,TRBD2,TRBV6-5,TRBJ2-7,CASSSLSSGRFSYEQYF,TGTGCCAGCAGTTCCCTGTCTAGCGGGAGGTTCTCCTACGAGCAGTACTTC
NA,NA,TRBV7-3,TRBJ1-1,CASSRMAQMNTEAFF,TGTGCCAGCAGCCGAATGGCACAGATGAACACTGAAGCTTTCTTT
NA,NA,TRBV11-2,TRBJ2-1,CASSQGGLNNEQFF,TGTGCCAGCAGCCAAGGGGGGTTGAACAATGAGCAGTTCTTC
NA,NA,TRBV7-2,TRBJ2-3,CASSPSTRGTDTQYF,TGTGCCAGCAGCCCGTCAACCCGGGGAACAGATACGCAGTATTTT
NA,NA,TRBV28,TRBJ2-7,CASSLTTGTGAYGQYF,TGTGCCAGCAGTCTTACGACCGGGACCGGTGCCTACGGGCAGTACTTC
NA,NA,TRBV14,TRBJ2-5,CASSQDLGTARETQYF,TGTGCCAGCAGCCAAGACCTCGGGACGGCTCGAGAGACCCAGTACTTC
few,NA,TRBV9,TRBJ2-4,CASSGAVVDIQYF,TGTGCCAGCAGCGGCGCGGTCGTAGACATTCAGTACTTC
few,NA,TRBV6-6,TRBJ2-5,CASSYRGLQYF,TGTGCCAGCAGTTACCGGGGACTGCAGTACTTC
NA,NA,TRBV7-8,TRBJ1-1,CASSLVTGWAFF,TGTGCCAGCAGCTTAGTGACCGGGTGGGCTTTCTTT